A selection of T cell receptor beta chains follows, all from one sample in a study of shared clonotypes between healthy human individuals. TCRdb keeps only in-frame clones here, not all; method: immunoSEQ multiplex PCR. Of approximately 530,000 clones listed, approximately 94% are singletons. The material sequenced was naive CD4+ T cells sorted from blood. Source of these receptors: a woman in her twenties or thirties in good health. Both conserved end residues are part of each CDR3. The D gene is left open where the match is weak. Size is omitted from some rows. Given values are once, few, many or a class for expanded clones.

TRBD1	.	TRBV11-2	TRBJ1-4	TGTGCCAGCAGGGGGCTAGGACAGGGGATTAATGAAAAACTGTTTTTT	CASRGLGQGINEKLFF
.	.	TRBV29-1	TRBJ1-2	TGCAGCGTTGACCGGCAGGGAGGCTACACCTTC	CSVDRQGGYTF
.	.	TRBV19	TRBJ2-2	TGTGCCAGTAGTATATTCGGGACCACCACCGGGGAGCTGTTTTTT	CASSIFGTTTGELFF
TRBD2	.	TRBV5-1	TRBJ2-1	TGCGCCAGCAGCTTCCAGCGGGAGGCGGATGAGCAGTTCTTC	CASSFQREADEQFF
.	.	TRBV27	TRBJ2-7	TGTGCCAGCAGGCGGCCGAACGTCGGAGAGCAGTACTTC	CASRRPNVGEQYF
TRBD2	.	TRBV30	TRBJ2-3	TGTGCCTCCCACCCGGGAGGGGCGCCAGATACGCAGTATTTT	CASHPGGAPDTQYF
TRBD1	.	TRBV9	TRBJ2-1	TGTGCCAGCAGCACCCCACGAGGGGGCGGTGAGCAGTTCTTC	CASSTPRGGGEQFF
TRBD2	.	TRBV5-4	TRBJ2-7	TGTGCCAGCAGCTTTAATATAAGGGGAGGGCGGGTGAGCTCCTACGAGCAGTACTTC	CASSFNIRGGRVSSYEQYF
TRBD2	.	TRBV7-9	TRBJ2-3	TGTGCCAGCAGTCCTTTCCGGGGAGGGGACACAGATACGCAGTATTTT	CASSPFRGGDTDTQYF
.	.	TRBV18	TRBJ1-5	TGTGCCAGCTCACCCAATACTCTCGGGGATGGTTCCAATCAGCCCCAGCATTTT	CASSPNTLGDGSNQPQHF
.	.	TRBV7-6	TRBJ2-5	TGTGCCAGCAGCTTAGGCGACCAAGAGACCCAGTACTTC	CASSLGDQETQYF
TRBD2	.	TRBV7-9	TRBJ2-3	TGTGCCAGCAGCTTAATAACTAGCGGTAGCACAGATACGCAGTATTTT	CASSLITSGSTDTQYF
.	.	TRBV7-9	TRBJ2-7	TGTGCCAGCAGCTGGACCGCGGCCGAGCAGTACTTC	CASSWTAAEQYF
TRBD2	.	TRBV28	TRBJ2-7	TGTGCCAGCAGTATCCCGCTTGCTGCGGGAGAGTTCGAGCAGTACTTC	CASSIPLAAGEFEQYF
.	.	TRBV7-2	TRBJ1-2	TGTGCCAGCACCCTCGGGGCCTTCCGGGCGACTAACTATGGCTACACCTTC	CASTLGAFRATNYGYTF
TRBD1	.	TRBV18	TRBJ1-2	TGTGCCAGCTCACAGACGGGACAGGGAAGGGATGGCTACACCTTC	CASSQTGQGRDGYTF
.	once	TRBV6-1	TRBJ2-7	TGTGCCAGCGGCCGCTACGAGCAGTACTTC	CASGRYEQYF
.	.	TRBV5-4	TRBJ1-1	TGTGCCACCCGGCAGGCGGGGGGCACTGAAGCTTTCTTT	CATRQAGGTEAFF
.	.	TRBV11-3	TRBJ2-1	TGTGCCAGCAGTTCTGCTCGATCCAATGAGCAGTTCTTC	CASSSARSNEQFF
.	.	TRBV28	TRBJ2-7	TGTGCCAGCAGTCGCATTGGACAGACGGGGGAGCAGTACTTC	CASSRIGQTGEQYF
TRBD2	.	TRBV5-1	TRBJ2-1	TGCGCCAGCAGCAAAATAGGGACTAGCGGGTTTGGTGAGCAGTTCTTC	CASSKIGTSGFGEQFF
.	few	TRBV15	TRBJ2-1	TGTGCCACCAGCAGGGGAGGGGGACGGACCTACAATGAGCAGTTCTTC	CATSRGGGRTYNEQFF
TRBD2	once	TRBV27	TRBJ2-7	TGTGCCAGCAGGAAAGCGGGAGTGTCCTACGAGCAGTACTTC	CASRKAGVSYEQYF
TRBD1	.	TRBV4-1	TRBJ2-7	TGCGCCAGCAGCCAAGAGGGACAGGGGTTGGGTGAGCAGTACTTC	CASSQEGQGLGEQYF
.	.	TRBV28	TRBJ1-2	TGTGCCAGCAGTTTATACAGGGTGAACAACTATGGCTACACCTTC	CASSLYRVNNYGYTF
.	.	TRBV2	TRBJ1-5	TGTGCCAGCAGTGACGGCCTCTATAGCAATCAGCCCCAGCATTTT	CASSDGLYSNQPQHF
TRBD1	.	TRBV11-3	TRBJ2-1	TGTGCCAGCAGCGGAGGACAGGTTGGTCACAATGAGCAGTTCTTC	CASSGGQVGHNEQFF
.	.	TRBV11-2	TRBJ2-3	TGTGCCAGCAGCTTAGCGGCCGCAGGTAGCACAGATACGCAGTATTTT	CASSLAAAGSTDTQYF
.	.	TRBV18	TRBJ2-5	TGTGCCAGCTCACCGGCAGCTCTAGAGACCCAGTACTTC	CASSPAALETQYF
.	.	TRBV28	TRBJ2-7	TGTGCCAGCAGTTCGGAGGGGGAGAGGGCAGGCGAGCAGTACTTC	CASSSEGERAGEQYF
.	.	TRBV7-2	TRBJ2-7	TGTGCCAGCAGCTTAGTTAGGGGACACAACTACGAGCAGTACTTC	CASSLVRGHNYEQYF
TRBD1	.	TRBV7-9	TRBJ1-5	TGTGCCAGCAGCTCGGGGACAGGCCATCAGCCCCAGCATTTT	CASSSGTGHQPQHF
TRBD1	.	TRBV28	TRBJ2-7	TGTGCCACCCACTCCGGAACAGGGGGCTACGAGCAGTACTTC	CATHSGTGGYEQYF
TRBD2	.	TRBV28	TRBJ2-7	TGTGCCAGCGTGCCGGGACTAGCGGGAGCTTGGGAGCAGTACTTC	CASVPGLAGAWEQYF
.	.	TRBV6-1	TRBJ2-7	TGTGCCAGCGCGTATAAGGGGAGCTACGAGCAGTACTTC	CASAYKGSYEQYF
.	.	TRBV6-6	TRBJ1-1	TGTGCCAGCAGGGAGTCGGGAGACACTGAAGCTTTCTTT	CASRESGDTEAFF
.	.	TRBV15	TRBJ1-1	TGTGCCACCAGCAGAGATGGGAGCAGGTTGAACACTGAAGCTTTCTTT	CATSRDGSRLNTEAFF
TRBD1	.	TRBV9	TRBJ2-7	TGTGCCAGCGGCTACGGACAGGGCGACGAGCAGTACTTC	CASGYGQGDEQYF
.	.	TRBV15	TRBJ1-4	TGTGCCACCGGTGAAGCCGGGGCAGACTTTAATGAAAAACTGTTTTTT	CATGEAGADFNEKLFF
.	.	TRBV28	TRBJ1-1	TGTGCCAGCAAGATTGGGCTGAACACTGAAGCTTTCTTT	CASKIGLNTEAFF
.	.	TRBV21-1	TRBJ2-7	TGTGCCAGCAGCAAAAGGCAAGGTTGCGAGCAGTACTTC	CASSKRQGCEQYF
TRBD2	.	TRBV27	TRBJ2-5	TGTGCCAGCAGTCCATACAGTGGACTAGCGGTCCAAGAGACCCAGTACTTC	CASSPYSGLAVQETQYF
.	.	TRBV19	TRBJ1-4	TGTGCCAGTAGTATCGTATTGACAGGATTTGTGGATGAAAAACTGTTTTTT	CASSIVLTGFVDEKLFF
.	.	TRBV6-1	TRBJ1-5	TGTGCCAGCAGTGAAGCTAGGAGCTTAGCTCATCAGCCCCAGCATTTT	CASSEARSLAHQPQHF
.	.	TRBV28	TRBJ1-2	TGTGCCAGCAGTGAGGACACGGTTTGGGATAACTATGGCTACACCTTC	CASSEDTVWDNYGYTF
TRBD1	.	TRBV6-6	TRBJ1-4	TGTGCCAGCAGTCGGACAGGGAATGAAAAACTGTTTTTT	CASSRTGNEKLFF
TRBD2	.	TRBV16	TRBJ2-7	TGTGCCAGCAGCCCGATATGGCTAGCGGGAGGCGAGCAGTACTTC	CASSPIWLAGGEQYF
.	.	TRBV5-6	TRBJ1-2	TGTGCCAGCAGAGAGCAGGGGACTACCTATGGCTACACCTTC	CASREQGTTYGYTF